Listed here is a single T cell receptor (beta chain). These data come from a study of shared clonotypes between healthy human individuals. In the study overall: Each donor's CD4 naive and CD4 memory cells filled three plates apiece, CD8 naive two, and CD8 memory one.

Sequenced by immunoSEQ multiplex PCR; TCRdb stores in-frame clones only, minus some. The repertoire holds about 680,000 clones, with 92% as singletons. Germline CDR1 reads KGHSH; CDR2 reads LQKENI. The CDR3 totals 14 residues. The ends were cut back, 0 bases at V and 1 base at J, with 6 bases in the middle. Naive CD8 cells lacked CD45RO and underwent positive selection for CCR7, leaving out terminally differentiated effector memory CD45RA+ cells. The V and J genes are TRBV18 and TRBJ1-1; D gene uncertain. The source of this sequence is a man aged 30 to 39 in good health. Sequencing was carried out using naive CD8+ T cells sorted from blood. The CDR3 bases are TGTGCCAGCTCACCACCGATCCGGAACACTGAAGCTTTCTTT. Its protein product is CASSPPIRNTEAFF.